Below, 15 T cell receptor beta chains from the same sample are listed, as sequenced in a study of T cell repertoires in cytomegalovirus infection. Each CDR3 protein gets one entry after TCRdb re-called the reads with MiXCR. The sample includes approximately 910,000 distinct CDR3 sequences, around 31% of them seen just once. No antigens are known for them. The material was cultured CD8+ T cells from PBMCs, obtained from culture after CMV antigen stimulation. All receptors derive from a human donor in good health (CMV status not recorded). Some clones in this sample may be carry-over from other donors' samples.

This clonotype showed up just a few times. Here the CDR3 DNA reads TGTGCCAGCAGTTTAGAGGCCCTTGAAGCTTTCTTT. Protein sequence: CASSLEALEAFF. The V call is TRBV12-3 or TRBV12-4, the J call TRBJ1-1, with D hard to call. Between the trimmed V and J ends, which lost 1 base and 7 bases, there was a span of 7 bases. The CDR3 runs to 12 residues.

This clonotype was counted many times. J is TRBJ1-2 and V is TRBV7-2, with TRBD1 identical over 7 bases. Germline loops: CDR1 SGHTA, CDR2 FQGNSA. The V and J ends lost 5 bases and 3 bases, in that order; junction bases with no gene match: 6. This CDR3 is 14 amino acids long. The CDR3 region has the DNA TGTGCCAGCAGCCGAGGGGGCGCCGACTATGGCTACACCTTC. It yields the protein CASSRGGADYGYTF. Full variable domain (rest looked up from reference TRBV7-2 and TRBJ1-2): GAGVSQSPSNKVTEKGKDVELRCDPISGHTALYWYRQSLGQGLEFLIYFQGNSAPDKSGLPSDRFSAERTGGSVSTLTIQRTQQEDSAVYLCASSRGGADYGYTFGSGTRLTVV.

CDR3 in DNA: TGTGCCAGCAGCCCCCGACTAGCGGGGGGGCTGGATGAGCAGTTCTTC. Protein product: CASSPRLAGGLDEQFF. The chain employs TRBV7-6 and TRBJ2-1, with 14 nucleotides matching TRBD2. V gave up 5 bases and J gave up 8 bases; unmatched junction bases: 8. Per germline, CDR1 SGHVS and CDR2 FNYEAQ. CDR3 length equals 16 residues.

CDR3 sequence (DNA): TGTGCCAGTAGTATAAGGGATACCCCATACTCTGGGGCCAACGTCCTGACTTTC. Protein: CASSIRDTPYSGANVLTF. The chain links TRBV19 to TRBJ2-6; no definite D call. This CDR3 is built from 18 residues. Trimming removed 2 bases at V and 0 bases at J, with 14 bases between. CDR1 is LNHDA, CDR2 SQIVND, per germline (reference sequence).

This clonotype was observed a single time. The chain combines TRBV5-1 with TRBJ2-3; D is perhaps TRBD1 (6 bases). From germline, CDR1 is SGHRS and CDR2 YFSETQ. With 0 bases removed from V and 5 bases from J, the gap between germline ends came to 13 bases. The CDR3 is made up of 15 amino acids. CDR3 sequence (DNA): TGCGCCAGCAGCTTGGGCAGGGGCCTAATAGATACGCAGTATTTT. It codes for CASSLGRGLIDTQYF.

The table lists this clonotype with a few counts. The chain carries TRBV5-1 and TRBJ2-1; D is unclear. V dropped 0 bases and J dropped 8 bases, with 18 bases sitting between them. Germline assignment: CDR1 SGHRS and CDR2 YFSETQ. CDR3 length: 16 residues. The CDR3 spells CASSLVILVPSDEQFF. CDR3 sequence (DNA): TGCGCCAGCAGCTTGGTTATTCTAGTTCCGAGCGATGAGCAGTTCTTC.

This clonotype occurred a few times. This chain links TRBV6-2 or TRBV6-3 with TRBJ2-3, with unresolved D. The CDR3 has 11 residues. CDR1 is MNHEY, CDR2 SVGEGT, per germline. V was clipped by 8 bases and J by 2 bases, with 5 bases between them. The CDR3 DNA sequence: TGTGCCAGCCAAACCACAGATACGCAGTATTTT. Translation gives CASQTTDTQYF.

This clonotype was counted a few times. The gene calls are TRBV12-3 or TRBV12-4 and TRBJ2-1; no clear D gene. Trimming removed 5 bases at V and 7 bases at J, with 6 bases between. This CDR3 comprises 11 residues. The CDR3 protein is CASSATNEQFF. The CDR3 nucleotides are TGTGCCAGCAGTGCTACAAATGAGCAGTTCTTC.

The chain has TRBV12-5 and TRBJ2-3; 7 bases are shared with TRBD1. Germline-derived CDR1 and CDR2 are LGHNT and FRNRAP. The V segment lost 6 bases and the J segment 2 bases; nucleotides outside the gene matches: 8. The CDR3 is 15 amino acids. The CDR3 reads CASGPGTAFTDTQYF. The CDR3 DNA is TGTGCTAGTGGGCCCGGGACAGCATTCACAGATACGCAGTATTTT.

On this clonotype itself: A much larger clone lies a single base off, so this may be a read error. This sequence joins TRBV6-1 and TRBJ2-1, with 7 bases that match TRBD1. This CDR3 contains 14 residues. Per the germline V gene, CDR1 is MNHNS and CDR2 is SASEGT. V lost 7 bases to trimming and J lost 1 base; unmatched junction nucleotides: 4. The CDR3 nucleotides are TGTGCCAGCACCCCGACAGGGTCCTACAATGAGCAGTTCTTC. The encoded protein is CASTPTGSYNEQFF.

The rearrangement links TRBV7-9 to TRBJ2-7, with D unresolved. CDR1 is SEHNR and CDR2 is FQNEAQ in the germline V gene (reference sequence). V lost 4 bases, J lost 7 bases, and 26 bases lay in between. The CDR3 covers 17 residues. The CDR3 loop is CASSSQWVAVFGYEQYF. CDR3 coding DNA: TGTGCCAGCAGCTCCCAATGGGTGGCCGTTTTTGGTTATGAGCAGTACTTC.

This clonotype was counted ten times or more. The chain uses TRBV7-2 and TRBJ2-3; possible D gene TRBD1, 7 bases. The CDR3 consists of 15 residues. Trimming shortened V by 0 bases and J by 4 bases, and 11 bases separated the two germline ends. Germline CDR1 SGHTA, CDR2 FQGNSA. The CDR3 loop is CASSLAEGAADTQYF. CDR3 coding DNA: TGTGCCAGCAGCTTAGCGGAGGGGGCGGCAGATACGCAGTATTTT.

This clonotype was detected only a few times. V usage is TRBV7-2 and J usage is TRBJ1-5; 7 bases fit TRBD1. This CDR3 has 14 amino acids. Unmatched junction bases numbered 5, after V lost 0 bases and J lost 9 bases. CDR1 is SGHTA and CDR2 is FQGNSA in the germline V gene. CDR3 nucleotides: TGTGCCAGCAGCTTAGCACAGGGGACACCGCCCCAGCATTTT. Its translation is CASSLAQGTPPQHF.

In its sample, this clonotype was seen many times. The chain combines TRBV7-6 with TRBJ2-7, with 7 bases aligning to TRBD1. The trim removed 3 bases at V and 3 bases at J, leaving 2 bases unmatched. The CDR3 has 13 amino acids. Germline assignment: CDR1 SGHVS and CDR2 FNYEAQ. CDR3 region: CASSFGTVYEQYF. For the CDR3, the DNA is TGTGCCAGCAGCTTTGGGACAGTCTACGAGCAGTACTTC.

In this sample, this clonotype turned up many times. V is TRBV24-1 and J is TRBJ2-2; D may be TRBD1 (6 bases). The CDR3 length is 18 residues. Looked up from germline, CDR1 is KGHDR and CDR2 is SFDVKD. Trimming took off 4 bases at V and 5 bases at J, with 22 bases between the two ends. CDR3 loop: CATSDLTPNRVGTGELFF. In DNA form, the CDR3 reads TGTGCCACCAGTGACCTAACGCCGAACAGGGTTGGAACCGGGGAGCTGTTTTTT.